What follows is one T cell receptor beta chain and its context. Its antigen remains unknown. This record comes from a study of vaccination effects on CD4 cells after COVID-19. Clones were sequenced by immunoSEQ multiplex PCR, and TCRdb holds only the in-frame ones, with some missing. The sample lists 50,000 to 75,000 clones, about four fifths occurring once. After removal of 3 bases from V and 0 bases from J, the junction contained 4 bases not matched to a gene. The germline V gene has CDR1 SGHAT and CDR2 FQDESV (reference sequence). The CDR3 contains 16 residues. Antigen-specific CD4+ T cells were first expanded with viral peptide pools by the ViraFEST assay and only then sequenced. With roughly 9 days of culture completed, CD4+ T cells were isolated.

The sequence was collected from a human donor who received a COVID-19 vaccine. Sequencing used CD4+ T cells from PBMCs cultured with HCoV-229E spike peptides, obtained before COVID-19 vaccination. The rearrangement uses TRBV11-1 and TRBJ2-2; 7 nucleotides align to TRBD1. CDR3 residues: CASSFPQGSNTGELFF. CDR3 nucleotide sequence: TGTGCCAGCAGCTTCCCACAGGGGTCGAACACCGGGGAGCTGTTTTTT.